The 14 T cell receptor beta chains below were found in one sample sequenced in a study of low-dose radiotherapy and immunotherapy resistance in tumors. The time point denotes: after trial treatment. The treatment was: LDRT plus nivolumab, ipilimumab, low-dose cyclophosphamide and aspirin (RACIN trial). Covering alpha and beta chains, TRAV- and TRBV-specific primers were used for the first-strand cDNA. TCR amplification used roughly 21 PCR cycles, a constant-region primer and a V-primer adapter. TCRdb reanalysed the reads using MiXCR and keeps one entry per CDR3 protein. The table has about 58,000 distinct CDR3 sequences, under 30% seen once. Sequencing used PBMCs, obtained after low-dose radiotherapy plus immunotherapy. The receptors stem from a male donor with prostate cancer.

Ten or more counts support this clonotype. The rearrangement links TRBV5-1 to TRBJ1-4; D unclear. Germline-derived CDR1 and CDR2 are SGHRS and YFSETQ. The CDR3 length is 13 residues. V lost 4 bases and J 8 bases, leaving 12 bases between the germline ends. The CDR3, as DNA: TGCGCCAGCAGCGAAGGGATGGTGGAAAAACTGTTTTTT. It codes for CASSEGMVEKLFF.

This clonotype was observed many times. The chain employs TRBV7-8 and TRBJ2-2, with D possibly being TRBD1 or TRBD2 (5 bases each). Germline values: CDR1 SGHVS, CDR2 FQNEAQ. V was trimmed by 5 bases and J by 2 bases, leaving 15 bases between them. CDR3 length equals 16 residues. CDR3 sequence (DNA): TGTGCCAGCAGCATCGGGACCGTACTAAACACCGGGGAGCTGTTTTTT. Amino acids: CASSIGTVLNTGELFF.

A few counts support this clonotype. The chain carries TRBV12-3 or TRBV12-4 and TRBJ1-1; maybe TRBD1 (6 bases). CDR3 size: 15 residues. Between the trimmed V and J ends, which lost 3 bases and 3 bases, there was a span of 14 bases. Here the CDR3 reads CASSLAGEGDTEAFF. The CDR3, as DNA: TGTGCCAGCAGTTTGGCAGGAGAGGGGGACACTGAAGCTTTCTTT.

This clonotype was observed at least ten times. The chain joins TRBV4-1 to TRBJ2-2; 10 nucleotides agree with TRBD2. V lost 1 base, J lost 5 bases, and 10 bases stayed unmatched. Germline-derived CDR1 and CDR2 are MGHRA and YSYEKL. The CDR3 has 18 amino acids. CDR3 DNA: TGCGCCAGCAGCCAAGCACTAGCGGGAAAGATGGGAACCGGGGAGCTGTTTTTT. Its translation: CASSQALAGKMGTGELFF.

CDR3: CASSYWAGGDYNEQFF. CDR3 in DNA: TGTGCCAGCAGTTATTGGGCGGGAGGAGATTACAATGAGCAGTTCTTC. The genes are TRBV6-2 or TRBV6-3 and TRBJ2-1; 8 bases fit TRBD2. In germline, CDR1 is MNHEY, CDR2 SVGEGT. Trimming at V came to 3 bases and at J to 4 bases, leaving 8 bases not matched to a gene. This CDR3 region has 16 residues.

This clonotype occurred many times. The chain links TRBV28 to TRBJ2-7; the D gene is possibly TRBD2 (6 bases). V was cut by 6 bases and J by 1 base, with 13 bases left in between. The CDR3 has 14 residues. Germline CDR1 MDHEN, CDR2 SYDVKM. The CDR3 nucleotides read TGTGCCAGCAGGCTTCCGGGACTGTCCTACGAGCAGTACTTC. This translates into CASRLPGLSYEQYF.

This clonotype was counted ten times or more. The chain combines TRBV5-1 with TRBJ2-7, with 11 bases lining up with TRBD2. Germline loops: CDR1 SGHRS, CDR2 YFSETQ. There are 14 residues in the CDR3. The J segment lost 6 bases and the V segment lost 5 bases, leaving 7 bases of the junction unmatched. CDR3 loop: CASRLAGDSSEQYF. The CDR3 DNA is TGCGCCAGCAGACTAGCGGGAGATTCGAGCGAGCAGTACTTC.

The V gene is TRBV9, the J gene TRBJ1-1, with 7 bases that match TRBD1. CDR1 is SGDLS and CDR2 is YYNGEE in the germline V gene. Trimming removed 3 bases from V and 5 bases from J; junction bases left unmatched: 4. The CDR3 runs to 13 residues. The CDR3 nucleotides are TGTGCCAGCAGCGCCCAGGGGGGGACTGAAGCTTTCTTT. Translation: CASSAQGGTEAFF. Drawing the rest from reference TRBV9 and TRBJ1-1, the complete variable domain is DSGVTQTPKHLITATGQRVTLRCSPRSGDLSVYWYQQSLDQGLQFLIQYYNGEERAKGNILERFSAQQFPDLHSELNLSSLELGDSALYFCASSAQGGTEAFFGQGTRLTVV.

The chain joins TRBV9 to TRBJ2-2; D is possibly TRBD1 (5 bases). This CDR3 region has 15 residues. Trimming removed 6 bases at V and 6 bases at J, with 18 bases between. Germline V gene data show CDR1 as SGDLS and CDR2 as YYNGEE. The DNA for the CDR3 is TGTGCCAGCAACGGGCGGCAGGGAAGTGCCGGGGAGCTGTTTTTT. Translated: CASNGRQGSAGELFF.

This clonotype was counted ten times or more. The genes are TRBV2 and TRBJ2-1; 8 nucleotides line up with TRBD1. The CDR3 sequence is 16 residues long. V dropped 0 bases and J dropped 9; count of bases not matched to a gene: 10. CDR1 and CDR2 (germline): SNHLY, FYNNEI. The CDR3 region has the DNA TGTGCCAGCAGTGAAGCGGGGGCAGGGGGCTTGGGTGAGCAGTTCTTC. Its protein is CASSEAGAGGLGEQFF.

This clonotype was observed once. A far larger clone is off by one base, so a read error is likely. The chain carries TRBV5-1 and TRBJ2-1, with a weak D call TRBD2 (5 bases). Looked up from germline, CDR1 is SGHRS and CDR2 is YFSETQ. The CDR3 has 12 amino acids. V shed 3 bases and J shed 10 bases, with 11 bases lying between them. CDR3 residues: CASSWAGNEQFF. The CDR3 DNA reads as TGCGCCAGCAGCTGGGCCGGGAACGAGCAGTTCTTC.

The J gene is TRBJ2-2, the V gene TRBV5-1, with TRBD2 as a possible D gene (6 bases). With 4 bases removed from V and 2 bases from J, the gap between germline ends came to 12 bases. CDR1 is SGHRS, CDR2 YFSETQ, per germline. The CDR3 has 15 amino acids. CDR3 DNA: TGCGCCAGCAGCCGAACGGGGGAAAACACCGGGGAGCTGTTTTTT. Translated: CASSRTGENTGELFF.

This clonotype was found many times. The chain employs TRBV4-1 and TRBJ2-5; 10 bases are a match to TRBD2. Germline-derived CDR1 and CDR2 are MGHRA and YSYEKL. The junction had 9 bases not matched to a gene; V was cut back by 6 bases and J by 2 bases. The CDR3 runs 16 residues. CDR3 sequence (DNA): TGCGCCAGCAGTCCGTTTGGGACTAGCGTTCAAGAGACCCAGTACTTC. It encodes CASSPFGTSVQETQYF.

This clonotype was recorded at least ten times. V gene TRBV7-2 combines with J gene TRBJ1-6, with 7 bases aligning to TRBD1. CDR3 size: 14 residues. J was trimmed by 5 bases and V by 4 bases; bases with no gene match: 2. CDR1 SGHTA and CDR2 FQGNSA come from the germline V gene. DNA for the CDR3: TGTGCCAGCAGCTCAGGGGGTAATAATTCACCCCTCCACTTT. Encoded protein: CASSSGGNNSPLHF.